Listed here is a single TCR beta chain. Its antigen is not known. The V end lost 2 bases, the J end lost 7 bases, and 12 bases lay between the germline ends. This CDR3 has 15 amino acids. The germline V gene has CDR1 SGHTA and CDR2 FQGNSA. The data originate from a study of T cells after yellow fever vaccination. Findings of the study overall: Abundant clonotypes from the bulk population could contaminate FACS-sorted repertoires. Faster peaking, at day 5 versus 15, marked a secondary response that was weaker.

Production of TCR cDNA was by 5'RACE template switching, which also added a universal primer site and UMIs. A single record per CDR3 protein comes from TCRdb applying MiXCR to the 5' RACE reads. The sample has a few hundred thousand distinct CDR3 sequences; roughly 3.5% are singletons. The chain recombines TRBV7-2 with TRBJ1-6; TRBD1 might be the D (5 bases). The clonotype originates from a man aged 18 to 30 who received the YFV17D yellow fever vaccine. The starting material was PBMCs, obtained on the day of the yellow fever booster vaccination. CDR3 amino acids: CASSLIRAGNSPLHF. Written as DNA, the CDR3 is TGTGCCAGCAGCTTAATCAGGGCGGGAAATTCACCCCTCCACTTT. Variable domain in full (rest from reference TRBV7-2 and TRBJ1-6): GAGVSQSPSNKVTEKGKDVELRCDPISGHTALYWYRQSLGQGLEFLIYFQGNSAPDKSGLPSDRFSAERTGGSVSTLTIQRTQQEDSAVYLCASSLIRAGNSPLHFGNGTRLTVT.